Below are 10 T cell receptor beta chains sequenced from a single sample in a study of metastatic and nonmetastatic thyroid tumors. None of the patients had undergone any treatment ahead of thyroid surgery. TCRdb re-processed the PCR reads through MiXCR. The sample yields about 49,000 clones, 3.5% to 5% seen once. The material sequenced was blood. Every receptor here comes from a female donor with papillary thyroid cancer or a benign thyroid nodule (not recorded which). Some clones in this sample may be carry-over from other donors' samples.

Many counts were recorded for this clone. This rearrangement joins TRBV4-1 to TRBJ2-3; a possible D gene is TRBD2 (5 bases). Germline CDR1 MGHRA, CDR2 YSYEKL. The V end lost 0 bases, the J end lost 2 bases, and 15 bases lay between the germline ends. This CDR3 spans 17 amino acids. This chain's CDR3 is CASSQEYFGVPTDTQYF. In DNA form, the CDR3 reads TGCGCCAGCAGCCAAGAATACTTCGGGGTCCCCACAGATACGCAGTATTTT.

This clone came up many times. This sample also contains other DNA sequences that code for the same CDR3. J is TRBJ1-2 and V is TRBV29-1, with 8 nucleotides matching TRBD1. Per germline, CDR1 SQVTM and CDR2 ANQGSEA. This CDR3 region has 14 residues. The trim removed 6 bases at V and 2 bases at J, leaving 8 bases unmatched. The CDR3: CSVGWTGKNYGYTF. The CDR3 DNA reads TGCAGCGTCGGTTGGACAGGGAAAAACTATGGCTACACCTTC.

The table lists this clone with many counts. The chain links TRBV18 to TRBJ1-5; D unclear. V was shortened by 6 bases and J by 0 bases, with 6 bases between the two germline ends. The CDR3 loop spans 13 amino acids. Looked up from germline, CDR1 is KGHSH and CDR2 is LQKENI. Here the CDR3 reads CASSGDSNQPQHF. The CDR3 DNA reads as TGTGCCAGCTCTGGTGATAGCAATCAGCCCCAGCATTTT.

By sample fraction, this clone is medium-sized. This chain joins TRBV6-1 and TRBJ1-1, with D tentatively TRBD1 (5 bases). V was clipped by 6 bases and J by 4 bases, with 15 bases between them. Germline CDR1 is MNHNS and CDR2 is SASEGT. The CDR3 is 14 residues long. CDR3 residues: CASSSSGWSTEAFF. The CDR3 bases are TGTGCCAGCAGCTCCTCAGGGTGGAGCACTGAAGCTTTCTTT.

This clone has more than one count but fewer than ten. The genes are TRBV7-2 and TRBJ1-6, with D perhaps matching TRBD1 (5 bases). CDR3 length: 18 residues. With 3 bases removed from V and 0 bases from J, the gap between germline ends came to 15 bases. Germline CDR1 is SGHTA and CDR2 is FQGNSA. The CDR3 reads CASSFGAALSSYNSPLHF. CDR3 sequence (DNA): TGTGCCAGCAGCTTCGGGGCAGCCTTAAGCTCCTATAATTCACCCCTCCACTTT.

This clone was recorded many times. The chain combines TRBV5-1 with TRBJ1-3, with D uncertain. Germline V gene data show CDR1 as SGHRS and CDR2 as YFSETQ. Trimming left V 0 bases short and J 0 bases short, with 4 bases between. The CDR3 length is 14 residues. In nucleotides, the CDR3 is TGCGCCAGCAGCTTGGGATCCTCTGGAAACACCATATATTTT. It specifies CASSLGSSGNTIYF. Full variable domain (outside the CDR3, taken from reference TRBV5-1 and TRBJ1-3): KAGVTQTPRYLIKTRGQQVTLSCSPISGHRSVSWYQQTPGQGLQFLFEYFSETQRNKGNFPGRFSGRQFSNSRSEMNVSTLELGDSALYLCASSLGSSGNTIYFGEGSWLTVV.

By sample share, this clone is medium-sized. The chain carries TRBV25-1 and TRBJ2-1; no clear D. V lost 4 bases, J lost 10 bases, and 11 bases lay in between. CDR3 length: 12 residues. Looked up from germline, CDR1 is MGHDK and CDR2 is SYGVNS. CDR3: CASSVSVDEQFF. In DNA form, the CDR3 reads TGTGCCAGCAGTGTTTCAGTAGACGAGCAGTTCTTC.

This clone has a count of ten or more. The rearrangement uses TRBV13 and TRBJ2-5, with 10 bases that match TRBD1. The germline CDR1 and CDR2 sequences are PRHDT and FYEKMQ (reference sequence). The CDR3 has 13 amino acids. The trim removed 5 bases at V and 7 bases at J, leaving 4 bases unmatched. The CDR3 DNA reads as TGTGCCAGCAGCCTCGACAGGGGGCGGACCCAGTACTTC. Translation gives CASSLDRGRTQYF.

By sample fraction, this clone is medium-sized. The rearrangement links TRBV6-1 to TRBJ2-7; no definite D call. The V end lost 6 bases, the J end lost 0 bases, and 12 bases lay between the germline ends. This CDR3 has 14 residues. Germline V lookup: CDR1 MNHNS, CDR2 SASEGT. The CDR3 reads CASSPGGSSYEQYF. The CDR3 region has the DNA TGTGCCAGCAGCCCCGGCGGAAGCTCCTACGAGCAGTACTTC.

This clone was counted many times. The CDR3 sequence is CSASKLAGQSYEQYF. Written as DNA, the CDR3 is TGCAGTGCTAGTAAGTTAGCGGGCCAGTCCTACGAGCAGTACTTC. The chain links TRBV20-1 to TRBJ2-7; 7 nucleotides match TRBD2. With 3 bases clipped from V and 1 base from J, the junction kept 9 bases outside the gene matches. CDR1 is DFQATT and CDR2 is SNEGSKA in the germline V gene (reference sequence). The CDR3 is 15 amino acids.